The 29 T cell receptor beta chains reported below all come from one sample, sequenced in a study of shared clonotypes between healthy human individuals. Sequencing was performed with immunoSEQ multiplex PCR; in TCRdb, only in-frame clones are kept and a portion is missing. This sample yields about 520,000 clones, of which more than 75% are seen a single time; about 11% belongs to the top ten. The sequencing sample was made of PBMCs. All receptors come from a middle-aged woman in good health. Some clones in this sample may be carry-over from other donors' samples.

Regarding this clone: Given a far larger clone just one base away, this is likely a sequencing read error. The V call is TRBV7-9, the J call TRBJ2-7; 7 bases line up with TRBD2. This CDR3 comprises 15 residues. In germline, CDR1 is SEHNR, CDR2 FQNEAQ (reference sequence). The CDR3 DNA is TGTGCCGGCAGCTTAGGCGGGGGATCGTTCGGCGAGCAGTACTTC. Amino acid sequence: CAGSLGGGSFGEQYF.

The CDR3 sequence is CASSPAGDLSYEQYF. The CDR3, as DNA: TGTGCCAGCAGTCCCGCAGGGGACCTCTCCTACGAGCAGTACTTC. The chain combines TRBV6-5 with TRBJ2-7, with D perhaps TRBD1 (6 bases). V dropped 5 bases and J dropped 0 bases, with 14 bases sitting between them. CDR3 size: 15 residues. Germline loops: CDR1 MNHEY, CDR2 SVGAGI.

The chain recombines TRBV28 with TRBJ2-2; D not resolved. The V gene's germline CDR1 is MDHEN and CDR2 SYDVKM. The CDR3 consists of 12 residues. V was trimmed by 6 bases and J by 5 bases, leaving 7 bases between them. Here the CDR3 DNA reads TGTGCCAGCAGGACACAGACCGGGGAGCTGTTTTTT. It yields the protein CASRTQTGELFF.

This clone was seen a single time. The gene calls are TRBV7-9 and TRBJ1-1; no firm D call. Trimming stripped 1 base from V and 1 base from J, with 4 bases between. This CDR3 has 13 residues. Germline V lookup: CDR1 SEHNR, CDR2 FQNEAQ (reference sequence). The CDR3 region is CASSLEENTEAFF. The CDR3 nucleotides read TGTGCCAGCAGCTTAGAAGAGAACACTGAAGCTTTCTTT.

The V gene is TRBV25-1, the J gene TRBJ2-1; D is perhaps TRBD1 (5 bases). Trimming shortened V by 1 base and J by 9 bases, and 16 bases separated the two germline ends. Germline V gene data show CDR1 as MGHDK and CDR2 as SYGVNS. The CDR3 is 15 residues long. CDR3 amino acids: CASSESRQYDLEQFF. CDR3 sequence (DNA): TGTGCCAGCAGTGAATCCCGACAGTACGACCTTGAGCAGTTCTTC.

The V gene is TRBV7-9, the J gene TRBJ2-7, with TRBD1 matching over 7 bases. The CDR3 runs 13 residues. The V gene's germline CDR1 is SEHNR and CDR2 FQNEAQ (reference sequence). Trimming took 5 bases from V and 3 from J; bases not matched to a gene: 4. The chain's CDR3 is CASSVTGVYEQYF. CDR3 nucleotide sequence: TGTGCCAGCAGCGTTACAGGGGTCTACGAGCAGTACTTC. Using reference TRBV7-9 and TRBJ2-7 for the parts outside the CDR3, the full variable domain is DTGVSQNPRHKITKRGQNVTFRCDPISEHNRLYWYRQTLGQGPEFLTYFQNEAQLEKSRLLSDRFSAERPKGSFSTLEIQRTEQGDSAMYLCASSVTGVYEQYFGPGTRLTVT.

V and J are TRBV7-3 and TRBJ2-1; TRBD2 matches at 9 bases. J was trimmed by 4 bases and V by 1 base; bases with no gene match: 2. The CDR3 runs to 15 residues. The germline gives CDR1 SGHTA, CDR2 FQGTGA. CDR3 in DNA: TGTGCCAGCAGCTTAAACCTAGCGGGGTACAATGAGCAGTTCTTC. Translating gives CASSLNLAGYNEQFF.

This chain connects TRBV5-1 to TRBJ2-7; 8 positions match TRBD1. The CDR3 contains 14 residues. CDR1 is SGHRS, CDR2 YFSETQ, per germline. V lost 1 base to trimming and J lost 5 bases; unmatched junction nucleotides: 5. In DNA, the CDR3 is TGCGCCAGCAGCTTGCGCCAGGGGGCCCACGAGCAGTACTTC. It specifies CASSLRQGAHEQYF.

This clone came up a few times. The gene calls are TRBV7-9 and TRBJ2-5; no clear D gene. Germline lookup yields CDR1 SEHNR and CDR2 FQNEAQ (reference sequence). The CDR3 is 16 amino acids. Trimming took 1 base from V and 11 from J, leaving 23 bases between them. CDR3 sequence reads: CASSLVGKLVGGEQYF. CDR3 DNA: TGTGCCAGCAGCTTAGTAGGAAAACTGGTGGGCGGTGAGCAGTACTTC.

Only one count was recorded for this clone. The chain has TRBV5-1 and TRBJ2-1; 11 nucleotides match TRBD2. The CDR3 is 16 amino acids. Trimming took 4 bases from V and 8 from J; bases not matched to a gene: 11. Germline lookup yields CDR1 SGHRS and CDR2 YFSETQ. The CDR3: CASSGQLAGEIDEQFF. CDR3 coding DNA: TGCGCCAGCAGCGGCCAACTAGCGGGAGAGATTGATGAGCAGTTCTTC.

The genes are TRBV30 and TRBJ2-4; a possible D gene is TRBD1 (6 bases). V gave up 5 bases and J gave up 8 bases, with 13 bases separating them. The length of the CDR3 is 12 residues. The germline gives CDR1 GTSNPN, CDR2 SVGIG (reference sequence). In DNA, the CDR3 is TGTGCCTGGGGTGGGACACTAGACATTCAGTACTTC. Its protein is CAWGGTLDIQYF.

The rearrangement uses TRBV13 and TRBJ2-1; D is ambiguous. V dropped 5 bases and J dropped 8 bases, with 10 bases sitting between them. Germline CDR1 and CDR2: PRHDT and FYEKMQ (reference sequence). CDR3 size: 12 residues. As DNA, the CDR3 is TGTGCCAGCAGCGGGTCATGGGATGAGCAGTTCTTC. Its translation is CASSGSWDEQFF.

The chain combines TRBV28 with TRBJ2-7; 8 bases are a match to TRBD1. V lost 7 bases, J lost 3 bases, and 11 bases stayed unmatched. CDR1 is MDHEN, CDR2 SYDVKM, per germline. There are 15 residues in the CDR3. The CDR3: CASITQGVGSYEQYF. In DNA form, the CDR3 reads TGTGCCAGCATCACACAGGGGGTTGGGAGCTACGAGCAGTACTTC.

The V gene is TRBV6-5, the J gene TRBJ2-7; 8 nucleotides match TRBD2. With 5 bases clipped from V and 6 bases from J, the junction kept 12 bases outside the gene matches. The germline CDR1 and CDR2 sequences are MNHEY and SVGAGI. The CDR3 runs 15 residues. In DNA, the CDR3 is TGTGCCAGCAGTCCGGCCGGGACTAGTAATTCCGAGCAGTACTTC. It translates to CASSPAGTSNSEQYF.

This clone has more than one count but fewer than ten. The chain uses TRBV29-1 and TRBJ2-7; 13 positions agree with TRBD2. J lost 0 bases, V lost 1 base, and 3 bases had no gene match. The CDR3 totals 16 residues. Germline V gives CDR1 SQVTM, CDR2 ANQGSEA. The CDR3 bases are TGCAGCGTTGAAGGGACTAGCGGGAGAGCCTCCTACGAGCAGTACTTC. Protein: CSVEGTSGRASYEQYF.

This clone has a handful of counts. J is TRBJ1-2 and V is TRBV19, with TRBD1 as a possible D gene (5 bases). Germline V lookup: CDR1 LNHDA, CDR2 SQIVND (reference sequence). There are 13 residues in the CDR3. CDR3 sequence: CAPGGPGVYGYTF. The CDR3 bases are TGTGCGCCCGGAGGGCCGGGGGTCTATGGCTACACCTTC.

V and J are TRBV19 and TRBJ1-5; 7 nucleotides agree with TRBD1. Germline-derived CDR1 and CDR2 are LNHDA and SQIVND (reference sequence). V dropped 6 bases and J dropped 4; count of bases not matched to a gene: 3. This CDR3 is 13 amino acids long. In nucleotides, the CDR3 is TGTGCCAGTAGCACAGGGGTTAATCAGCCCCAGCATTTT. The encoded protein is CASSTGVNQPQHF. The variable domain in full, with the rest retrieved from reference TRBV19 and TRBJ1-5, is DGGITQSPKYLFRKEGQNVTLSCEQNLNHDAMYWYRQDPGQGLRLIYYSQIVNDFQKGDIAEGYSVSREKKESFPLTVTSAQKNPTAFYLCASSTGVNQPQHFGDGTRLSIL.

The chain recombines TRBV5-1 with TRBJ2-7; TRBD1 is a possible D gene (6 bases). Trimming left V 3 bases short and J 0 bases short, with 13 bases between. The CDR3 totals 15 residues. Germline V lookup: CDR1 SGHRS, CDR2 YFSETQ. CDR3 region: CASSSSTGISYEQYF. For the CDR3, the DNA is TGCGCCAGCAGCTCAAGCACAGGGATCTCCTACGAGCAGTACTTC.

The sample holds one count of this clone. This chain connects TRBV2 to TRBJ2-7, with 7 bases fitting TRBD2. Per germline, CDR1 SNHLY and CDR2 FYNNEI. V lost 4 bases and J lost 4; bases outside the gene matches: 7. This CDR3 has 14 residues. CDR3 residues: CASSVEGGRYEQYF. CDR3 DNA sequence: TGTGCCAGCAGTGTGGAGGGAGGGAGGTACGAGCAGTACTTC.

The chain carries TRBV4-2 and TRBJ2-5; 9 positions match TRBD1. The CDR3 covers 14 residues. V was pared by 3 bases and J by 3 bases, with 2 bases of the junction left unmatched. CDR1 LGHNA and CDR2 YNFKEQ come from the germline V gene. The CDR3 DNA reads as TGTGCCAGCAGCCACGACAGGGGGGAAGAGACCCAGTACTTC. Amino acid sequence: CASSHDRGEETQYF.

The V gene is TRBV7-9, the J gene TRBJ2-1, with D possibly being TRBD1 or TRBD2 (6 bases each). The germline V gene encodes CDR1 SEHNR and CDR2 FQNEAQ (reference sequence). Trimming took off 7 bases at V and 5 bases at J, with 9 bases between the two ends. This CDR3 spans 12 amino acids. In nucleotides, the CDR3 is TGTGCCAGCATAGGGGGGAACAATGAGCAGTTCTTC. Amino acids: CASIGGNNEQFF.

V is TRBV5-1 and J is TRBJ1-4; TRBD1 matches 8 bases. The CDR3 loop spans 15 amino acids. V was clipped by 2 bases and J by 8 bases; unmatched bases: 8. Germline CDR1 is SGHRS and CDR2 is YFSETQ. The DNA of the CDR3 is TGCGCCAGCAGCTTACGGACAGGGTGGAAGGAAAAACTGTTTTTT. Protein sequence: CASSLRTGWKEKLFF.

The chain links TRBV28 to TRBJ1-2, with D uncertain. Germline V lookup: CDR1 MDHEN, CDR2 SYDVKM. The CDR3 is made up of 12 amino acids. With 1 base removed from V and 4 bases from J, the gap between germline ends came to 4 bases. CDR3 nucleotide sequence: TGTGCCAGCAGTTTATTGGGCTATGGCTACACCTTC. This gives the protein CASSLLGYGYTF.

This chain joins TRBV28 and TRBJ2-5; D is unresolved. Germline values: CDR1 MDHEN, CDR2 SYDVKM. The CDR3 is 14 amino acids. V was trimmed by 6 bases and J by 5 bases, leaving 16 bases between them. The CDR3 loop is CASSRVAVGETQYF. The CDR3 DNA reads as TGTGCCAGCAGCCGGGTCGCGGTGGGGGAGACCCAGTACTTC.

CDR3 sequence (DNA): TGTGCCAGCAGCTTAGGTCTAGCGGACACAGATACGCAGTATTTT. It yields the protein CASSLGLADTDTQYF. This chain uses TRBV7-2 with TRBJ2-3, with 7 bases matching TRBD2. The CDR3 loop spans 15 amino acids. The germline V gene encodes CDR1 SGHTA and CDR2 FQGNSA. The junction had 3 bases not matched to a gene; V was cut back by 1 base and J by 2 bases.

The rearrangement links TRBV7-3 to TRBJ2-2, with TRBD2 identical over 8 bases. Germline V gene sequence: CDR1 SGHTA, CDR2 FQGTGA. This CDR3 is built from 13 residues. V was clipped by 6 bases and J by 5 bases; unmatched bases: 2. CDR3 sequence: CASSSGATGELFF. As DNA, the CDR3 is TGTGCCAGCAGTAGCGGGGCGACCGGGGAGCTGTTTTTT.

The V call is TRBV18, the J call TRBJ2-7; 7 positions agree with TRBD2. Germline V lookup: CDR1 KGHSH, CDR2 LQKENI. The ends lost 3 bases at V and 4 bases at J; junction bases unmatched: 12. The CDR3 is made up of 16 amino acids. CDR3 DNA sequence: TGTGCCAGCTCACCCGCCGGGGGAGCGGGATTATACGAGCAGTACTTC. Encoded protein: CASSPAGGAGLYEQYF.

Concerning this clone: The junction differs from germline at one of its ends, possibly a read error. The rearrangement links TRBV7-7 to TRBJ2-2; TRBD1 or TRBD2 may be the D gene (5 bases each). This CDR3 spans 12 amino acids. Germline loops: CDR1 SSHAT, CDR2 FNYEAQ (reference sequence). The CDR3 loop reads CASSFGGGELFF. The CDR3 bases are TGTGCTAGCAGCTTTGGGGGCGGGGAGCTGTTTTTT.

This clone has just a few counts. V is TRBV9 and J is TRBJ1-1; the D gene is possibly TRBD1 (5 bases). The V gene's germline CDR1 is SGDLS and CDR2 YYNGEE. This CDR3 has 14 amino acids. Trimming took off 4 bases at V and 3 bases at J, with 13 bases between the two ends. The CDR3 bases are TGTGCCAGCAGCATGGGACCCCAGCACACTGAAGCTTTCTTT. Its protein product is CASSMGPQHTEAFF. The complete variable domain, with remaining parts taken from reference TRBV9 and TRBJ1-1, reads DSGVTQTPKHLITATGQRVTLRCSPRSGDLSVYWYQQSLDQGLQFLIQYYNGEERAKGNILERFSAQQFPDLHSELNLSSLELGDSALYFCASSMGPQHTEAFFGQGTRLTVV.